Each of the 25 T cell receptor beta chains below was sequenced from the same sample in a study of T cells in narcolepsy. Libraries were prepared by immunoSEQ multiplex PCR; TCRdb keeps only in-frame clonotypes and omits some of them. Of tens of thousands of clones in the sample, 75% to 90% were seen once. The sample taken for sequencing was memory (CD45RA-) CD4+ T cells from blood. These receptors originate from a human donor in good health.

The table lists this clone with a count of one. This sequence joins TRBV6-5 and TRBJ1-1; 10 bases fit TRBD1. Germline CDR1 and CDR2: MNHEY and SVGAGI. The CDR3 has 14 amino acids. V gave up 5 bases and J gave up 4 bases; unmatched junction bases: 4. CDR3 residues: CASSGDRGGTEAFF. CDR3 DNA sequence: TGTGCCAGCAGTGGGGACAGGGGAGGCACTGAAGCTTTCTTT.

The chain links TRBV7-2 to TRBJ2-1; a possible D gene is TRBD2 (6 bases). Deletions cut 5 bases from V and 4 bases from J, with 15 bases between. Germline CDR1 reads SGHTA; CDR2 reads FQGNSA. The CDR3 covers 15 residues. The CDR3 protein is CASSPQKAGYNEQFF. In nucleotides, the CDR3 is TGTGCCAGCAGCCCCCAGAAGGCGGGGTACAATGAGCAGTTCTTC.

This chain uses TRBV18 with TRBJ2-5; D unresolved. V was trimmed by 2 bases and J by 5 bases, leaving 6 bases between them. Germline-derived CDR1 and CDR2 are KGHSH and LQKENI. The CDR3 totals 12 residues. In DNA, the CDR3 is TGTGCCAGCTCACCAAAGTCGGAGACCCAGTACTTC. Protein: CASSPKSETQYF.

The chain has TRBV19 and TRBJ1-1; 9 bases line up with TRBD1. Germline V gene sequence: CDR1 LNHDA, CDR2 SQIVND (reference sequence). J was trimmed by 3 bases and V by 6 bases; bases with no gene match: 8. The CDR3 has 15 amino acids. Here the CDR3 DNA reads TGTGCCAGTAGAAACAGGGGGCGCGGGGACACTGAAGCTTTCTTT. Its translation: CASRNRGRGDTEAFF.

The chain recombines TRBV28 with TRBJ2-1; TRBD1 matches 9 bases. Germline CDR1 is MDHEN and CDR2 is SYDVKM. The CDR3 consists of 15 residues. V lost 4 bases, J lost 10 bases, and 11 bases stayed unmatched. CDR3 sequence (DNA): TGTGCCAGCAGTTCCCCGGCCACAGGGGGCCGCGAGCAGTTCTTC. Protein sequence: CASSSPATGGREQFF. Full variable domain (outside the CDR3, taken from reference TRBV28 and TRBJ2-1): DVKVTQSSRYLVKRTGEKVFLECVQDMDHENMFWYRQDPGLGLRLIYFSYDVKMKEKGDIPEGYSVSREKKERFSLILESASTNQTSMYLCASSSPATGGREQFFGPGTRLTVL.

The CDR3 region has the DNA TGTGCCAGTAGCCCCCCCTCCACGGGACAATATAATTCACCCCTCCACTTT. Translating gives CASSPPSTGQYNSPLHF. The chain recombines TRBV19 with TRBJ1-6; D might be TRBD1 (6 bases). The CDR3 runs to 17 residues. Deletions cut 6 bases from V and 4 bases from J, with 19 bases between. Germline V gives CDR1 LNHDA, CDR2 SQIVND (reference sequence). Full variable domain (outside the CDR3, taken from reference TRBV19 and TRBJ1-6): DGGITQSPKYLFRKEGQNVTLSCEQNLNHDAMYWYRQDPGQGLRLIYYSQIVNDFQKGDIAEGYSVSREKKESFPLTVTSAQKNPTAFYLCASSPPSTGQYNSPLHFGNGTRLTVT.

The chain joins TRBV5-4 to TRBJ1-5; 8 nucleotides match TRBD1. This CDR3 contains 15 residues. Germline CDR1 is SGHNT and CDR2 is YYREEE (reference sequence). V gave up 4 bases and J gave up 2 bases; unmatched junction bases: 5. CDR3: CASSQQGGGNQPQHF. CDR3 coding DNA: TGTGCCAGCAGCCAACAGGGGGGAGGCAATCAGCCCCAGCATTTT. Full variable domain (rest looked up from reference TRBV5-4 and TRBJ1-5): ETGVTQSPTHLIKTRGQQVTLRCSSQSGHNTVSWYQQALGQGPQFIFQYYREEENGRGNFPPRFSGLQFPNYSSELNVNALELDDSALYLCASSQQGGGNQPQHFGDGTRLSIL.

The table lists this clone with a few counts. The chain carries TRBV6-6 and TRBJ1-1; 8 nucleotides agree with TRBD1. The germline CDR1 and CDR2 sequences are MNHNY and SVGAGI (reference sequence). This CDR3 comprises 14 residues. Germline trimming cut 2 bases from V and 2 bases from J; bases unmatched to any gene: 1. The CDR3, as DNA: TGTGCCAGCAGTTACCCAGGGGGCAACACTGAAGCTTTCTTT. It translates to CASSYPGGNTEAFF.

The genes are TRBV6-5 and TRBJ2-7; D may be TRBD2 (7 bases). V lost 5 bases and J lost 3, with 14 bases in between. Germline CDR1 is MNHEY and CDR2 is SVGAGI. CDR3 length: 14 residues. The CDR3 sequence: CASSVYGGHYEQYF. The DNA of the CDR3 is TGTGCCAGCAGTGTTTACGGGGGGCACTACGAGCAGTACTTC.

CDR3 in amino acids: CASSLGQGWGQPQHF. The DNA for the CDR3 is TGTGCCAGCAGCTTAGGACAGGGATGGGGCCAGCCCCAGCATTTT. This chain joins TRBV7-6 and TRBJ1-5; 7 bases fit TRBD1. The CDR3 runs to 15 residues. The germline V gene encodes CDR1 SGHVS and CDR2 FNYEAQ. V dropped 1 base and J dropped 7; count of bases not matched to a gene: 7.

V is TRBV29-1 and J is TRBJ2-7, with 10 bases lining up with TRBD1. V shed 8 bases, J shed 7 bases, and the junction held 11 bases outside the gene matches. This CDR3 is built from 13 residues. Looked up from germline, CDR1 is SQVTM and CDR2 is ANQGSEA. The CDR3 sequence is CSIARDRGSEQYF. CDR3 bases: TGCAGCATTGCACGGGACAGGGGATCGGAGCAGTACTTC.

The genes are TRBV7-6 and TRBJ2-1, with TRBD2 as a possible D gene (5 bases). The V gene lost 1 base and the J gene lost 3 bases, with 7 bases spanning the gap. The CDR3 loop spans 14 amino acids. Germline V lookup: CDR1 SGHVS, CDR2 FNYEAQ. CDR3 DNA: TGTGCCAGCAGCTTAGTTCGGGACTACAATGAGCAGTTCTTC. Amino acids: CASSLVRDYNEQFF.

This clone turned up a few times. This chain uses TRBV10-3 with TRBJ1-5; perhaps TRBD1 as D (5 bases). V was trimmed by 4 bases and J by 7 bases, leaving 11 bases between them. The CDR3 is made up of 13 amino acids. Germline assignment: CDR1 ENHRY and CDR2 SYGVKD. The CDR3 DNA is TGTGCCATCAGTGGACAGTTGGACCAGCCCCAGCATTTT. Translation: CAISGQLDQPQHF.

This clone has a handful of counts. This chain joins TRBV12-5 and TRBJ2-2; no definite D call. CDR1 is LGHNT, CDR2 FRNRAP, per germline. Trimming took off 0 bases at V and 7 bases at J, with 12 bases between the two ends. CDR3 length: 15 residues. CDR3 bases: TGTGCTAGTGGTTTGGTACAGTATGACCTCGGGGAGCTGTTTTTT. This translates into CASGLVQYDLGELFF. The whole variable domain, remainder taken from reference TRBV12-5 and TRBJ2-2, is DARVTQTPRHKVTEMGQEVTMRCQPILGHNTVFWYRQTMMQGLELLAYFRNRAPLDDSGMPKDRFSAEMPDATLATLKIQPSEPRDSAVYFCASGLVQYDLGELFFGEGSRLTVL.

This chain joins TRBV5-6 and TRBJ2-3; D ambiguous. Trimming shortened V by 3 bases and J by 6 bases, and 5 bases separated the two germline ends. Per the germline V gene, CDR1 is SGHDT and CDR2 is YYEEEE. This CDR3 is built from 11 residues. In nucleotides, the CDR3 is TGTGCCAGCAGCTGGTGGGATACGCAGTATTTT. Protein sequence: CASSWWDTQYF.

The genes are TRBV2 and TRBJ2-5; 9 bases align to TRBD1. Germline assignment: CDR1 SNHLY and CDR2 FYNNEI. This CDR3 has 13 amino acids. V lost 4 bases to trimming and J lost 3 bases; unmatched junction nucleotides: 0. The CDR3 bases are TGTGCCAGCAGTGGGGACAGGGAAGAGACCCAGTACTTC. It specifies CASSGDREETQYF.

This clone has more than one count but fewer than ten. This chain connects TRBV5-1 to TRBJ2-7, with D hard to call. V dropped 5 bases and J dropped 5 bases, with 14 bases sitting between them. The germline V gene has CDR1 SGHRS and CDR2 YFSETQ. The CDR3 consists of 13 residues. The CDR3 DNA follows: TGCGCCAGCAGATATCAGGTGTCGGACGAGCAGTACTTC. Protein sequence: CASRYQVSDEQYF.

This clone was observed a few times. The chain's CDR3 is CASSPGGTGTYEQYF. Written as DNA, the CDR3 is TGTGCCAGCAGCCCCGGGGGTACAGGGACCTACGAGCAGTACTTC. V gene TRBV7-3 combines with J gene TRBJ2-7; the D gene could be TRBD1 or TRBD2 (6 bases each). Germline V gene sequence: CDR1 SGHTA, CDR2 FQGTGA. V dropped 5 bases and J dropped 2 bases, with 16 bases sitting between them. The CDR3 spans 15 residues.

The V call is TRBV7-9, the J call TRBJ2-1; D is unresolved. The germline V and J ends were trimmed by 1 base and 5 bases, with 9 bases remaining between them. This CDR3 has 14 amino acids. CDR1 is SEHNR and CDR2 is FQNEAQ in the germline V gene (reference sequence). For the CDR3, the DNA is TGTGCCAGCAGCTTAGGCGGATCCAACAATGAGCAGTTCTTC. Residues: CASSLGGSNNEQFF.

The rearrangement links TRBV7-9 to TRBJ1-3; 9 bases line up with TRBD1. Trimming cost V 5 bases and J 2 bases; bases outside gene matches: 7. The CDR3 spans 16 residues. Germline CDR1 reads SEHNR; CDR2 reads FQNEAQ (reference sequence). CDR3 amino acids: CASSAPGQGTGNTIYF. In DNA form, the CDR3 reads TGTGCCAGCAGCGCACCGGGACAGGGCACTGGAAACACCATATATTTT. Full variable domain (rest looked up from reference TRBV7-9 and TRBJ1-3): DTGVSQNPRHKITKRGQNVTFRCDPISEHNRLYWYRQTLGQGPEFLTYFQNEAQLEKSRLLSDRFSAERPKGSFSTLEIQRTEQGDSAMYLCASSAPGQGTGNTIYFGEGSWLTVV.

This sequence joins TRBV9 and TRBJ2-3, with 7 positions matching TRBD2. Looked up from germline, CDR1 is SGDLS and CDR2 is YYNGEE. Losses at the gene ends were 4 bases for V and 7 bases for J; bases not matched to a gene: 15. This CDR3 contains 16 residues. CDR3 region: CASSPRGSGDIYTQYF. In DNA form, the CDR3 reads TGTGCCAGCAGCCCCCGTGGGAGCGGGGATATATATACGCAGTATTTT. Looking up the rest from reference TRBV9 and TRBJ2-3 gives the full variable domain: DSGVTQTPKHLITATGQRVTLRCSPRSGDLSVYWYQQSLDQGLQFLIQYYNGEERAKGNILERFSAQQFPDLHSELNLSSLELGDSALYFCASSPRGSGDIYTQYFGPGTRLTVL.

This clone has only a few counts. The CDR3 sequence: CASSELFGHFYGLHSGNTIYF. The CDR3 DNA reads TGTGCCAGCAGTGAACTGTTTGGACATTTTTATGGATTACACTCTGGAAACACCATATATTTT. The chain links TRBV2 to TRBJ1-3, with a weak D call TRBD1 (5 bases). Between the trimmed V and J ends, which lost 2 bases and 0 bases, there was a span of 26 bases. CDR1 is SNHLY and CDR2 is FYNNEI in the germline V gene. This CDR3 has 21 amino acids.

The chain employs TRBV29-1 and TRBJ2-7; TRBD1 might be the D (6 bases). The CDR3 loop spans 13 amino acids. V dropped 7 bases and J dropped 0 bases, with 13 bases sitting between them. Germline V lookup: CDR1 SQVTM, CDR2 ANQGSEA. The DNA for the CDR3 is TGCAGCGGGGGGCAGGGGCGCTCCTACGAGCAGTACTTC. Amino acids: CSGGQGRSYEQYF.

The chain recombines TRBV5-4 with TRBJ1-4, with a tentative D call TRBD1 (6 bases). Germline loops: CDR1 SGHNT, CDR2 YYREEE (reference sequence). V shed 4 bases and J shed 7 bases, with 17 bases lying between them. This CDR3 spans 15 amino acids. The CDR3: CASSLSGAFGEKLFF. CDR3 bases: TGTGCCAGCAGCCTGTCAGGGGCGTTTGGTGAAAAACTGTTTTTT. Full variable domain (remainder filled in from reference TRBV5-4 and TRBJ1-4): ETGVTQSPTHLIKTRGQQVTLRCSSQSGHNTVSWYQQALGQGPQFIFQYYREEENGRGNFPPRFSGLQFPNYSSELNVNALELDDSALYLCASSLSGAFGEKLFFGSGTQLSVL.

This CDR3 is CASVDSLSGNTIYF. For the CDR3, the DNA is TGTGCCAGCGTCGACAGCCTCTCTGGAAACACCATATATTTT. This chain connects TRBV19 to TRBJ1-3; a weak D match, TRBD1 (5 bases). The CDR3 consists of 14 residues. The germline CDR1 and CDR2 sequences are LNHDA and SQIVND (reference sequence). The ends were cut back, 9 bases at V and 0 bases at J, with 12 bases in the middle.